These 29 T cell receptor beta chains originate from one sample sequenced in a study of CD8+ T cells in alopecia areata. Extracted from the samples, RNA was reverse transcribed into cDNA to serve as the sequencing template. Measured with immunoSEQ multiplex PCR; TCRdb has only the in-frame clones, and not every one. The data contain 150,000 to 200,000 clones, 59% of them seen just once; the ten biggest clones take up approximately 14%. Sequencing used CD4+ T cells sorted from blood, obtained at week 0. The receptors originated from a human donor with alopecia areata.

The rearrangement uses TRBV29-1 and TRBJ2-7; no reliable D call. The V gene lost 5 bases and the J gene lost 6 bases, with 17 bases spanning the gap. This CDR3 has 13 residues. The germline V gene has CDR1 SQVTM and CDR2 ANQGSEA. The CDR3 spells CSVLAPLSGEQYF. CDR3 nucleotides: TGCAGCGTTCTTGCACCCCTTTCTGGCGAGCAGTACTTC.

The V and J genes are TRBV5-6 and TRBJ2-1; 7 nucleotides agree with TRBD2. The CDR3 length is 17 residues. The germline V gene has CDR1 SGHDT and CDR2 YYEEEE. V lost 4 bases to trimming and J lost 2 bases; unmatched junction nucleotides: 12. In DNA, the CDR3 is TGTGCCAGCAGCCGGCGGGCCCCCCTAGCGGCCTACAATGAGCAGTTCTTC. The encoded protein is CASSRRAPLAAYNEQFF. The full variable domain, its missing parts supplied by reference TRBV5-6 and TRBJ2-1, is DAGVTQSPTHLIKTRGQQVTLRCSPKSGHDTVSWYQQALGQGPQFIFQYYEEEERQRGNFPDRFSGHQFPNYSSELNVNALLLGDSALYLCASSRRAPLAAYNEQFFGPGTRLTVL.

The CDR3 sequence: CASSSPGTGVIEQYF. The CDR3, as DNA: TGTGCCAGCAGCTCACCAGGGACAGGGGTTATCGAGCAGTACTTC. The J gene is TRBJ2-7, the V gene TRBV5-6, with 10 bases that match TRBD1. The V segment lost 3 bases and the J segment 6 bases; nucleotides outside the gene matches: 9. The CDR3 runs to 15 residues. In germline, CDR1 is SGHDT, CDR2 YYEEEE. The whole variable domain, filled in from reference TRBV5-6 and TRBJ2-7, reads DAGVTQSPTHLIKTRGQQVTLRCSPKSGHDTVSWYQQALGQGPQFIFQYYEEEERQRGNFPDRFSGHQFPNYSSELNVNALLLGDSALYLCASSSPGTGVIEQYFGPGTRLTVT.

This chain links TRBV14 with TRBJ2-7, with D uncertain. The CDR3 is 12 amino acids. The germline V gene encodes CDR1 SGHDN and CDR2 FVKESK. Trimming removed 3 bases at V and 4 bases at J, with 7 bases between. CDR3 amino acids: CASSQGWYEQYF. The CDR3 DNA sequence: TGTGCCAGCAGCCAGGGATGGTACGAGCAGTACTTC.

The gene calls are TRBV29-1 and TRBJ2-5; 8 bases agree with TRBD1. The V gene end was trimmed by 6 bases and the J gene end by 5 bases; junction bases not matched to a gene: 8. The CDR3 totals 13 residues. Germline V gene lookup returns CDR1 SQVTM and CDR2 ANQGSEA. The CDR3 region has the DNA TGCAGCGTCAGGGACAGGCGCTGGGAGACCCAGTACTTC. This translates into CSVRDRRWETQYF.

The chain links TRBV6-1 to TRBJ2-3; D gene uncertain. V was pared by 6 bases and J by 0 bases, with 13 bases between. CDR1 and CDR2 from the germline V gene are MNHNS and SASEGT. The length of the CDR3 is 15 residues. The CDR3 reads CASSPPVTSTDTQYF. For the CDR3, the DNA is TGTGCCAGCAGCCCCCCGGTGACCAGCACAGATACGCAGTATTTT.

There are a few counts of this clone. The gene calls are TRBV19 and TRBJ2-1; D is uncertain. In germline, CDR1 is LNHDA, CDR2 SQIVND (reference sequence). This CDR3 comprises 13 residues. Trimming stripped 3 bases from V and 8 bases from J, with 11 bases between. This chain's CDR3 is CASSMSRGYEQFF. The CDR3 DNA reads TGTGCCAGTAGTATGTCTAGAGGCTATGAGCAGTTCTTC.

The CDR3 coding sequence is TGCAGCGTTTCCGGGACAGGGAACTCCCCCTACGAGCAGTACTTC. This sequence encodes CSVSGTGNSPYEQYF. The chain has TRBV29-1 and TRBJ2-7; 9 nucleotides line up with TRBD1. CDR1 SQVTM and CDR2 ANQGSEA come from the germline V gene. Trimming at V came to 5 bases and at J to 2 bases, leaving 10 bases not matched to a gene. CDR3 size: 15 residues.

The DNA of the CDR3 is TGTGCCAGCAGTCCAAGGACAGGCCCCTACGAGCAGTACTTC. Protein product: CASSPRTGPYEQYF. This chain uses TRBV27 with TRBJ2-7; TRBD1 aligns across 7 bases. The CDR3 is 14 amino acids. V gave up 5 bases and J gave up 2 bases; unmatched junction bases: 6. CDR1 is MNHEY and CDR2 is SMNVEV in the germline V gene (reference sequence).

The V call is TRBV5-1, the J call TRBJ2-1; D remains unclear. With 1 base removed from V and 7 bases from J, the gap between germline ends came to 9 bases. CDR3 length: 13 amino acids. CDR1 is SGHRS, CDR2 YFSETQ, per germline. The chain's CDR3 is CASSLTLANEQFF. The CDR3 bases are TGCGCCAGCAGCTTGACCCTCGCGAATGAGCAGTTCTTC.

This chain links TRBV7-8 with TRBJ1-2; 7 bases match TRBD1. This CDR3 has 14 amino acids. From germline, CDR1 is SGHVS and CDR2 FQNEAQ. Trimming cost V 5 bases and J 3 bases; bases outside gene matches: 6. The DNA for the CDR3 is TGTGCCAGCAGCCAAAAGACAGGGTACTATGGCTACACCTTC. Protein: CASSQKTGYYGYTF.

This clone was observed a handful of times. The V and J genes are TRBV29-1 and TRBJ2-1; 8 bases line up with TRBD2. V shed 6 bases, J shed 0 bases, and the junction held 7 bases outside the gene matches. This CDR3 is built from 15 residues. CDR1 and CDR2 from the germline V gene are SQVTM and ANQGSEA. This chain's CDR3 is CSVGGDMSSYNEQFF. The CDR3 DNA sequence: TGCAGCGTCGGGGGGGACATGAGCTCCTACAATGAGCAGTTCTTC.

This clone has more than one count but fewer than ten. The rearrangement uses TRBV18 and TRBJ2-1, with D uncertain. The CDR3 has 16 amino acids. Germline values: CDR1 KGHSH, CDR2 LQKENI. V was cut by 3 bases and J by 0 bases, with 12 bases left in between. This CDR3 is CASSPLKESSYNEQFF. The CDR3 DNA reads TGTGCCAGCTCACCCTTGAAGGAAAGCTCCTACAATGAGCAGTTCTTC.

The V and J genes are TRBV5-4 and TRBJ1-5; 9 bases match TRBD1. The CDR3 consists of 18 residues. V lost 3 bases and J lost 2; bases outside the gene matches: 12. From germline, CDR1 is SGHNT and CDR2 YYREEE (reference sequence). CDR3 sequence: CASSSGQGRNCCNQPQHF. Written as DNA, the CDR3 is TGTGCCAGCAGCTCGGGACAGGGAAGAAATTGTTGCAATCAGCCCCAGCATTTT.

The chain recombines TRBV15 with TRBJ1-1; TRBD1 might be the D (6 bases). The CDR3 extends over 17 amino acids. Germline V gene data show CDR1 as LNHNV and CDR2 as YYDKDF (reference sequence). V lost 1 base and J lost 3, with 18 bases in between. The CDR3 loop is CATSRAAGDPRHTEAFF. The CDR3 nucleotides are TGTGCCACCAGCAGAGCCGCAGGGGACCCGAGGCACACTGAAGCTTTCTTT.

V gene TRBV30 combines with J gene TRBJ2-5; D possibly corresponds to TRBD1 (6 bases). CDR1 GTSNPN and CDR2 SVGIG come from the germline V gene (reference sequence). The V end lost 8 bases, the J end lost 5 bases, and 9 bases lay between the germline ends. This CDR3 region has 10 residues. This CDR3 reads CAQGRETQYF. The CDR3 DNA follows: TGTGCCCAGGGGCGGGAGACCCAGTACTTC. Full variable domain (missing parts from reference TRBV30 and TRBJ2-5): SQTIHQWPATLVQPVGSPLSLECTVEGTSNPNLYWYRQAAGRGLQLLFYSVGIGQISSEVPQNLSASRPQDRQFILSSKKLLLSDSGFYLCAQGRETQYFGPGTRLLVL.

The chain couples TRBV30 to TRBJ1-4; perhaps TRBD1 as D (6 bases). V lost 3 bases, J lost 5 bases, and 13 bases lay in between. The germline V gene encodes CDR1 GTSNPN and CDR2 SVGIG (reference sequence). CDR3 length equals 14 residues. Here the CDR3 reads CAWSGAGGNEKLFF. The CDR3 DNA follows: TGTGCCTGGAGCGGAGCGGGGGGCAATGAAAAACTGTTTTTT.

This sequence joins TRBV30 and TRBJ1-1, with D tentatively TRBD1 (5 bases). V gave up 2 bases and J gave up 4 bases, with 14 bases separating them. This CDR3 has 14 residues. Germline V gene data show CDR1 as GTSNPN and CDR2 as SVGIG (reference sequence). CDR3 loop: CAWSTLGGSTEAFF. As DNA, the CDR3 is TGTGCCTGGAGTACCCTTGGGGGGAGCACTGAAGCTTTCTTT. Full variable domain (outside the CDR3, taken from reference TRBV30 and TRBJ1-1): SQTIHQWPATLVQPVGSPLSLECTVEGTSNPNLYWYRQAAGRGLQLLFYSVGIGQISSEVPQNLSASRPQDRQFILSSKKLLLSDSGFYLCAWSTLGGSTEAFFGQGTRLTVV.

The chain recombines TRBV30 with TRBJ2-7; D might be TRBD2 (6 bases). The CDR3 has 13 amino acids. Per germline, CDR1 GTSNPN and CDR2 SVGIG (reference sequence). V dropped 0 bases and J dropped 7 bases, with 13 bases sitting between them. For the CDR3, the DNA is TGTGCCTGGAGTGTAGGCTCGGCGGGGGAGCAGTACTTC. Translated, it gives CAWSVGSAGEQYF.

The chain joins TRBV5-1 to TRBJ1-2; D is possibly TRBD1 (5 bases). Germline CDR1 is SGHRS and CDR2 is YFSETQ. V lost 4 bases and J 3 bases, leaving 13 bases between the germline ends. The CDR3 has 14 residues. Written as DNA, the CDR3 is TGCGCCAGCAGCCCAACCGGGACCGACTATGGCTACACCTTC. Its translation is CASSPTGTDYGYTF.

The chain is built from TRBV6-5 and TRBJ1-5; D unresolved. The V end lost 4 bases, the J end lost 4 bases, and 8 bases lay between the germline ends. This CDR3 is 13 amino acids long. From germline, CDR1 is MNHEY and CDR2 SVGAGI. Written as DNA, the CDR3 is TGTGCCAGCAGTTTTCGACCGAATCAGCCCCAGCATTTT. It is translated as CASSFRPNQPQHF.

About this clone itself: Other DNA sequences in this specimen translate into the identical CDR3. The chain couples TRBV4-1 to TRBJ1-4; TRBD1 matches 8 bases. Germline V gene data show CDR1 as MGHRA and CDR2 as YSYEKL. V was clipped by 6 bases and J by 8 bases; unmatched bases: 5. There are 13 residues in the CDR3. The chain's CDR3 is CASSQGAREKLFF. The CDR3, as DNA: TGCGCCAGCAGTCAGGGGGCGCGGGAAAAACTGTTTTTT.

The chain recombines TRBV14 with TRBJ2-2; 7 nucleotides agree with TRBD2. Germline loops: CDR1 SGHDN, CDR2 FVKESK. With 7 bases clipped from V and 3 bases from J, the junction kept 11 bases outside the gene matches. This CDR3 contains 16 residues. This chain's CDR3 is CASIPLRGRYTGELFF. Here the CDR3 DNA reads TGTGCCAGCATCCCATTGCGGGGGAGATACACCGGGGAGCTGTTTTTT.

V and J are TRBV6-1 and TRBJ2-5; D is perhaps TRBD2 (6 bases). The CDR3 extends over 12 amino acids. Germline CDR1 reads MNHNS; CDR2 reads SASEGT. The V end was cut by 7 bases, the J end by 1 base, with 7 bases between. CDR3 sequence: CASIGSQETQYF. The DNA of the CDR3 is TGTGCCAGCATCGGGAGCCAAGAGACCCAGTACTTC.

With respect to this clone: Different DNA sequences within this sample yield the same CDR3. The chain couples TRBV6-5 to TRBJ1-2; unclear D gene. Germline assignment: CDR1 MNHEY and CDR2 SVGAGI. V was clipped by 2 bases and J by 4 bases, with 2 bases between them. CDR3 length: 11 amino acids. The CDR3 sequence is CASSYSYGYTF. In DNA, the CDR3 is TGTGCCAGCAGTTACAGCTATGGCTACACCTTC.

The V and J genes are TRBV7-8 and TRBJ2-3, with D perhaps TRBD2 (6 bases). V lost 3 bases and J 2 bases, leaving 9 bases between the germline ends. Germline-derived CDR1 and CDR2 are SGHVS and FQNEAQ. The CDR3 length is 14 residues. The CDR3, as DNA: TGTGCCAGCAGCTTTAGCGGTGACACAGATACGCAGTATTTT. Its translation: CASSFSGDTDTQYF.

The V gene is TRBV9, the J gene TRBJ1-1, with D unresolved. Germline V lookup: CDR1 SGDLS, CDR2 YYNGEE. The V end was cut by 0 bases, the J end by 0 bases, with 9 bases between. The CDR3 sequence is 15 residues long. Written as DNA, the CDR3 is TGTGCCAGCAGCGTAGCTGAGAGCATGAACACTGAAGCTTTCTTT. Encoded protein: CASSVAESMNTEAFF.

The chain links TRBV2 to TRBJ1-6; 7 bases fit TRBD1. CDR1 is SNHLY and CDR2 is FYNNEI in the germline V gene. V dropped 0 bases and J dropped 7; count of bases not matched to a gene: 3. The CDR3 is 15 residues long. For the CDR3, the DNA is TGTGCCAGCAGTGAAGCTAAGACAGGGAATTCACCCCTCCACTTT. Protein sequence: CASSEAKTGNSPLHF.

The rearrangement uses TRBV30 and TRBJ2-7; 7 positions match TRBD2. V shed 2 bases and J 2 bases; nucleotides not matched to a gene: 3. This CDR3 has 13 amino acids. Germline V gene sequence: CDR1 GTSNPN, CDR2 SVGIG (reference sequence). As DNA, the CDR3 is TGTGCCTGGAGTCGAGCGGGGACCTACGAGCAGTACTTC. This sequence encodes CAWSRAGTYEQYF. The full variable domain, with the rest looked up from reference TRBV30 and TRBJ2-7, is SQTIHQWPATLVQPVGSPLSLECTVEGTSNPNLYWYRQAAGRGLQLLFYSVGIGQISSEVPQNLSASRPQDRQFILSSKKLLLSDSGFYLCAWSRAGTYEQYFGPGTRLTVT.